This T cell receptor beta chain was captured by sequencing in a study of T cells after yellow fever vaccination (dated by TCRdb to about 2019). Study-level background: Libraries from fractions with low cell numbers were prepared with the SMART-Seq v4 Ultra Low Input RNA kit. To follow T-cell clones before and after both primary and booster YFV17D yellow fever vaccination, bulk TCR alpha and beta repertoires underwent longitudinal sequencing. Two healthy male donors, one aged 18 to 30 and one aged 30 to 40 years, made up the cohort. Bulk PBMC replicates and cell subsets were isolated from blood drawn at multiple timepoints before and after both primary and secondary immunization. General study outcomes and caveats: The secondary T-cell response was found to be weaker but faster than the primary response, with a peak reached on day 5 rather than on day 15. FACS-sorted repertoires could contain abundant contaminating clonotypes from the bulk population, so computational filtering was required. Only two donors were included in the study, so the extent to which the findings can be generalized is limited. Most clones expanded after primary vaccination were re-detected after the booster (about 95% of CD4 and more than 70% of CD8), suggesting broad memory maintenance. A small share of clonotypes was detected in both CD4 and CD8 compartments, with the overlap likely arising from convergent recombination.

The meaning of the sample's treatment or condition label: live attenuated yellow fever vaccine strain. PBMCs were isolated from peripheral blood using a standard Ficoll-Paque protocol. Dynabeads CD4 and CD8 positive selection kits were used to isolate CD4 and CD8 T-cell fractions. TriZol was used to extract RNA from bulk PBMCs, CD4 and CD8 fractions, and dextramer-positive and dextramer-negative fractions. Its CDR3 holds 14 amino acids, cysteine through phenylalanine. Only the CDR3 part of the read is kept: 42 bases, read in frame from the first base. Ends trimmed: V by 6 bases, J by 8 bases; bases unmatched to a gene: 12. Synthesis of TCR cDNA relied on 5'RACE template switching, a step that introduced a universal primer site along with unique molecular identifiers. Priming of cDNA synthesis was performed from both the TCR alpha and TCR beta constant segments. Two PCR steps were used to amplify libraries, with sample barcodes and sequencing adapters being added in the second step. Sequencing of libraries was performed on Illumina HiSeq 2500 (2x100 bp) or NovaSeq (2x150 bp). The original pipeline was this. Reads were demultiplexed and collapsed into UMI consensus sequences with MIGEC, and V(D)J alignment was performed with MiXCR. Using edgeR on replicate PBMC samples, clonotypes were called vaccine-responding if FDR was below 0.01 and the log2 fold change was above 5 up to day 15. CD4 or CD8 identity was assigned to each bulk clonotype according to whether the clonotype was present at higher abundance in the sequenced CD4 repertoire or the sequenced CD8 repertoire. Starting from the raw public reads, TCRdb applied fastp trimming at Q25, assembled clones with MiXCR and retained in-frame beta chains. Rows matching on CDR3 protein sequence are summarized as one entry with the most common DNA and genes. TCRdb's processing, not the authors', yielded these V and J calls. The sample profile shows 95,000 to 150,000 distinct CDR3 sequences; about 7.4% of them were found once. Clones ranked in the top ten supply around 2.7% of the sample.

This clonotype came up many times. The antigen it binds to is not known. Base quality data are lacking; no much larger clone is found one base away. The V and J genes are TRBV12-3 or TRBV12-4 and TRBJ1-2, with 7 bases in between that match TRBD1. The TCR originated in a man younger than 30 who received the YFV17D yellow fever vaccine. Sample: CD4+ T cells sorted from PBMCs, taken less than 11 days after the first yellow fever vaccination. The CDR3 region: CASSLTRQGWGYTF. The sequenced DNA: TGTGCCAGCAGCCTAACTCGACAGGGTTGGGGCTACACCTTC.